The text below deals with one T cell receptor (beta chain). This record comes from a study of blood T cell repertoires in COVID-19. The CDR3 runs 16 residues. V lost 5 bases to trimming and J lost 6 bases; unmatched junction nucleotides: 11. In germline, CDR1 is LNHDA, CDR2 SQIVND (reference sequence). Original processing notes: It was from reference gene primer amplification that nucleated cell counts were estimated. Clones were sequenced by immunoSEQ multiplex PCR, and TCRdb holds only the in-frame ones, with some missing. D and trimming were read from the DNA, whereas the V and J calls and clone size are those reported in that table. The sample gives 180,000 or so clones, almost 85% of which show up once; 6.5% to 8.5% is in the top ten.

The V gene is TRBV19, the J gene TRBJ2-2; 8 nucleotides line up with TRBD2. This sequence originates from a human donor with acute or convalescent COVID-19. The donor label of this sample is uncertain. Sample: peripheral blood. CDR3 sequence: CASSAPGLGIAGELFF. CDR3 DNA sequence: TGTGCCAGTAGTGCACCGGGACTAGGAATCGCCGGGGAGCTGTTTTTT.